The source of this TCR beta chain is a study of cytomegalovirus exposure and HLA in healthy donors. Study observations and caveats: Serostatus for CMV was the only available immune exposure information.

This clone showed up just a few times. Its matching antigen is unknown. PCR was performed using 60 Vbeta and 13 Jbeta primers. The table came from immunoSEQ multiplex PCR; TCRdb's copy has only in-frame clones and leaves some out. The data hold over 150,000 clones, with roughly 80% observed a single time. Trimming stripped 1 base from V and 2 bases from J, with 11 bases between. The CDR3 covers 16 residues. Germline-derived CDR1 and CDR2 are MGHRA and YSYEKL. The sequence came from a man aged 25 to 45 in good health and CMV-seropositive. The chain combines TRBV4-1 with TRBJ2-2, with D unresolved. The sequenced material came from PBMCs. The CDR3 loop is CASSQGLTDNTGELFF. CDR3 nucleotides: TGCGCCAGCAGCCAAGGGTTAACAGATAACACCGGGGAGCTGTTTTTT.